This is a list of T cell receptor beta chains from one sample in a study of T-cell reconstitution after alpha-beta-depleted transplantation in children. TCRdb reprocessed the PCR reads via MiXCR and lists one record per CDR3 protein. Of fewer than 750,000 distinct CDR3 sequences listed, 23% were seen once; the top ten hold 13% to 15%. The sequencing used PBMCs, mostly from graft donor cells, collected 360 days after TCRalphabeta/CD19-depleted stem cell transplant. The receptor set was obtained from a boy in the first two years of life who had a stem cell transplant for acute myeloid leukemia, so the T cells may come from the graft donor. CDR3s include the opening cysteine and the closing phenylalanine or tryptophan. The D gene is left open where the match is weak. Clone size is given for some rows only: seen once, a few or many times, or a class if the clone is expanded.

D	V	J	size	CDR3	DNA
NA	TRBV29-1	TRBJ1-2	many	CSVEEENWPEDGYTF	TGCAGCGTTGAAGAGGAGAACTGGCCAGAGGATGGCTACACCTTC
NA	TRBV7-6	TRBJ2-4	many	CAPQGSENIQYF	TGTGCTCCACAAGGGTCGGAAAACATTCAGTACTTC
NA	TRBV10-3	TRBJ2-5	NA	CATGLQGATETQYF	TGTGCCACGGGGCTTCAAGGGGCTACGGAGACCCAGTACTTC
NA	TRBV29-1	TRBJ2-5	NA	CSVESRNGLQETQYF	TGCAGCGTTGAGAGCAGGAATGGGCTCCAAGAGACCCAGTACTTC
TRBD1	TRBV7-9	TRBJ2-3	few	CASSRHHRGSTDTQYF	TGTGCCAGCAGCCGTCACCACAGGGGTAGCACAGATACGCAGTATTTT
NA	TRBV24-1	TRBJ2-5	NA	CATSEGDPRMETQYF	TGTGCCACCAGTGAGGGGGACCCACGGATGGAGACCCAGTACTTC
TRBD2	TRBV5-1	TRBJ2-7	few	CASSTTSGGPYEQYF	TGCGCCAGCAGCACCACTAGCGGGGGTCCCTACGAGCAGTACTTC
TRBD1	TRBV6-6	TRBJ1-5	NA	CASSKQGVTPQHF	TGTGCCAGCAGCAAACAGGGGGTCACGCCCCAGCATTTT
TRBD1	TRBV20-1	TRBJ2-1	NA	CSARRQGAGNEQFF	TGCAGTGCTAGACGACAGGGGGCGGGTAATGAGCAGTTCTTC
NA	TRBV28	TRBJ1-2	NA	CASSYGGANYGYTF	TGTGCCAGCAGTTATGGGGGGGCCAACTATGGCTACACCTTC
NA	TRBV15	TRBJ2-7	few	CATSRDRVTYEQYF	TGTGCCACCAGCAGGGACCGGGTCACCTACGAGCAGTACTTC
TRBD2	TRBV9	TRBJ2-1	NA	CASSASGVDNEQFF	TGTGCCAGCAGCGCTAGCGGGGTAGACAATGAGCAGTTCTTC
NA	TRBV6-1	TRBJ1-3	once	CASSQGTGSAGNTIYF	TGTGCCAGCAGCCAAGGAACCGGCTCCGCTGGAAACACCATATATTTT
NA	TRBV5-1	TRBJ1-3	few	CASSPQAAPLSGNTIYF	TGCGCCAGCAGCCCCCAGGCTGCCCCTCTCTCTGGAAACACCATATATTTT
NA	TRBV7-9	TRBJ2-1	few	CASSLGQGRKNEQFF	TGTGCCAGCAGCTTAGGGCAGGGTCGGAAGAATGAGCAGTTCTTC
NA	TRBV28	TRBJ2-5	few	CASSFRWGQETQYF	TGTGCCAGCAGTTTCCGCTGGGGGCAAGAGACCCAGTACTTC
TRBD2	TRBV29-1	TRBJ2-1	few	CSVERPAGGYNEQFF	TGCAGCGTTGAACGGCCAGCGGGGGGATACAATGAGCAGTTCTTC
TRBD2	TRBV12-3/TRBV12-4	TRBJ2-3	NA	CASSSIAGAPEDF	TGTGCCAGCAGTTCAATAGCGGGGGCCCCGGAGGATTTT
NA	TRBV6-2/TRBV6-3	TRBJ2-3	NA	CASSYLGVPDTQYF	TGTGCCAGCAGTTATCTGGGGGTGCCAGATACGCAGTATTTT
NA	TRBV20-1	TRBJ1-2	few	CSAAGNYGYTF	TGCAGTGCGGCGGGGAACTATGGCTACACCTTC
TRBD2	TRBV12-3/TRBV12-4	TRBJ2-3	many	CASSPYGLAGDNTDTQYF	TGTGCCAGCAGCCCTTACGGACTAGCGGGGGATAACACAGATACGCAGTATTTT
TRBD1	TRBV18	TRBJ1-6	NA	CASSPFGQGGSPLHF	TGTGCCAGCTCACCATTCGGACAGGGAGGTTCACCCCTCCACTTT
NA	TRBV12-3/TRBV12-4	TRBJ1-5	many	CASTPVYTSNQPQHF	TGTGCCAGCACCCCGGTCTACACTTCCAATCAGCCCCAGCATTTT
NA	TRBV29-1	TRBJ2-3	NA	CSATRAAGSRDTQYF	TGCAGCGCCACGCGGGCGGCAGGGAGTCGCGATACGCAGTATTTT
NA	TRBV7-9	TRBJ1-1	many	CASRGGVNTEAFF	TGTGCCAGCAGGGGTGGAGTAAACACTGAAGCTTTCTTT
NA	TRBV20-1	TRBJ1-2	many	CSARDVIWLLEGYTF	TGCAGTGCTAGAGATGTAATTTGGCTACTGGAGGGCTACACCTTC